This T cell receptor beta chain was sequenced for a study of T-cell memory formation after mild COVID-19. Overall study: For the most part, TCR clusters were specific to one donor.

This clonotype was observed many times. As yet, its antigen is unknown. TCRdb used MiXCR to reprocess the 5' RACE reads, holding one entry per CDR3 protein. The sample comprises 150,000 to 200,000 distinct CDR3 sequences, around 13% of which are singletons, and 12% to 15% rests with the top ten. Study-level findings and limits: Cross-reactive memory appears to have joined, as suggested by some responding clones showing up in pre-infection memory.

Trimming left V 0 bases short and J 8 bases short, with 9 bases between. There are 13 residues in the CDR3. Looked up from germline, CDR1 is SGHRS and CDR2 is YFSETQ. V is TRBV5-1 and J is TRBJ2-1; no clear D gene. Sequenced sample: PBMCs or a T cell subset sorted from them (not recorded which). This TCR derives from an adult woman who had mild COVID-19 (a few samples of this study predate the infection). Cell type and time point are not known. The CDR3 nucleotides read TGCGCCAGCAGCTTGGCACTGGGCCATGAGCAGTTCTTC. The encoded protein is CASSLALGHEQFF.